This TCR beta chain was recovered during a study of T cell changes during pregnancy in multiple sclerosis (dated by TCRdb to about 2019). Turning to the overall study: The study looked at changes in the T cell repertoire across pregnancy in women with multiple sclerosis.

The CDR3 covers 14 residues, taking in both the cysteine and the phenylalanine. Only CDR3 DNA is held: 42 bases, read in frame from base 1. V drops 5 bases and J drops 5 bases, leaving 12 bases in between. The germline V gene gives CDR1 as MDHEN and CDR2 as SYDVKM. With respect to this clone: Its antigen remains unidentified. Qualities for individual bases were not recorded, and no much larger clone is one base off.

Libraries were made using the immunoSEQ multiplex PCR assay. The clones in this table, taken by TCRdb from immuneACCESS, are in-frame only. Not every clone is retained; where verified, under half of the shortfall comes from an unresolved V gene, and the cause of the rest is unknown. This sample has about 15,000 clones in its table, and around 95% of those were observed once. The ten largest clones capture roughly 0.83% of the sample. The clonotype originates from a female donor with multiple sclerosis, enrolled in a pregnancy study. The starting material was peripheral blood, obtained in the third trimester of pregnancy. The V and J segments used are TRBV28 and TRBJ1-4; too little of a D gene remains to name it. The CDR3: CASSAAAANEKLFF. The DNA sequence is given as TGTGCCAGCAGTGCCGCGGCCGCGAATGAAAAACTGTTTTTT.